This T cell receptor beta chain was retrieved from a study of OX40 agonist ivuxolimab in advanced cancers. Looking at the study overall: Patients' therapy was ivuxolimab, an antibody that acts as an agonist of OX40 (CD134). Every 2 weeks, ivuxolimab was infused into the patients intravenously at between 0.01 and 10 mg/kg. Points from the study as a whole: Partial responders treated at 0.1-3.0 mg/kg exhibited clonal expansion among the lowest measured.

Libraries were prepared by immunoSEQ multiplex PCR; TCRdb keeps only in-frame clonotypes and omits some of them. The repertoire holds 20,000 to 25,000 clones, with 84% as singletons. Autoimmune disease history or systemic immunosuppression excluded patients. CDR1 MNHEY and CDR2 SVGAGI come from the germline V gene. This CDR3 region has 15 residues. The V and J ends lost 6 bases and 4 bases respectively, with 16 bases between them. Remarks on this clone: Its cognate antigen is unknown.

Sequenced here: CD4+ or CD8+ T cells sorted from blood, sampled in a trial of the OX40 agonist ivuxolimab. The clonotype comes from an adult with an advanced solid tumor such as melanoma, head and neck, liver or kidney cancer. V is TRBV6-5 and J is TRBJ1-3; maybe TRBD1 (5 bases). CDR3 nucleotides: TGTGCCAGCAGCAGGGCCCGGAGCCGGGGAAACACCATATATTTT. It is translated as CASSRARSRGNTIYF.